The 19 T cell receptor beta chains below come from one sample, sequenced in a study of OX40 agonist ivuxolimab in advanced cancers. Assay: immunoSEQ multiplex PCR; the TCRdb copy retains only in-frame clones and omits some. The sample shows tens of thousands of clones, 85% to 95% of them seen only once. The sequences come from CD4+ or CD8+ T cells sorted from blood, collected in a trial of the OX40 agonist ivuxolimab. These receptors originate from an adult with an advanced solid tumor such as melanoma, head and neck, liver or kidney cancer.

The CDR3 region has the DNA TGTGCCAGCAGCTCCCGGGACAGAGATGAAAAACTGTTTTTT. Translated, it gives CASSSRDRDEKLFF. J is TRBJ1-4 and V is TRBV13; 7 nucleotides line up with TRBD1. The CDR3 is 14 residues long. With V trimmed by 4 bases and J by 6 bases, 5 bases remained unmatched. Per germline, CDR1 PRHDT and CDR2 FYEKMQ (reference sequence). Full variable domain (missing parts from reference TRBV13 and TRBJ1-4): AAGVIQSPRHLIKEKRETATLKCYPIPRHDTVYWYQQGPGQDPQFLISFYEKMQSDKGSIPDRFSAQQFSDYHSELNMSSLELGDSALYFCASSSRDRDEKLFFGSGTQLSVL.

The chain is built from TRBV20-1 and TRBJ2-7; the D gene could be TRBD1 or TRBD2 (5 bases each). The length of the CDR3 is 11 residues. From germline, CDR1 is DFQATT and CDR2 SNEGSKA (reference sequence). Trimming stripped 3 bases from V and 4 bases from J, with 7 bases between. The CDR3 nucleotides are TGCAGTGCTAGTGGGGGATACGAGCAGTACTTC. This codes for CSASGGYEQYF.

The chain is built from TRBV5-1 and TRBJ2-7; D unresolved. Trimming removed 0 bases from V and 2 bases from J, with 6 bases in between. There are 13 residues in the CDR3. The germline CDR1 and CDR2 sequences are SGHRS and YFSETQ. The CDR3 region is CASSLAPTYEQYF. CDR3 sequence (DNA): TGCGCCAGCAGCTTGGCCCCAACCTACGAGCAGTACTTC. Filled out from reference TRBV5-1 and TRBJ2-7, the complete variable domain reads KAGVTQTPRYLIKTRGQQVTLSCSPISGHRSVSWYQQTPGQGLQFLFEYFSETQRNKGNFPGRFSGRQFSNSRSEMNVSTLELGDSALYLCASSLAPTYEQYFGPGTRLTVT.

This chain links TRBV2 with TRBJ2-7; D gene uncertain. Germline V gives CDR1 SNHLY, CDR2 FYNNEI. The CDR3 is made up of 10 amino acids. Trimming removed 5 bases at V and 7 bases at J, with 6 bases between. The CDR3 coding sequence is TGTGCCAGCAGTTCTCTTGAGCAGTACTTC. It is translated as CASSSLEQYF.

This chain uses TRBV29-1 with TRBJ1-1, with TRBD1 identical over 7 bases. The trim removed 3 bases at V and 4 bases at J, leaving 5 bases unmatched. The CDR3 totals 13 residues. Germline V lookup: CDR1 SQVTM, CDR2 ANQGSEA. CDR3 nucleotide sequence: TGCAGCGTTGATGACAGGGTGGCCACTGAAGCTTTCTTT. Translation gives CSVDDRVATEAFF.

The chain employs TRBV9 and TRBJ2-5, with D possibly being TRBD1 or TRBD2 (5 bases each). CDR1 and CDR2 from the germline V gene are SGDLS and YYNGEE. Trimming shortened V by 0 bases and J by 0 bases, and 12 bases separated the two germline ends. CDR3 length equals 16 residues. CDR3 sequence: CASSVGGTLYQETQYF. The CDR3 DNA sequence: TGTGCCAGCAGCGTAGGGGGGACCTTGTACCAAGAGACCCAGTACTTC.

The chain is built from TRBV9 and TRBJ2-7; a weak D match, TRBD1 (7 bases). Trimming removed 4 bases at V and 1 base at J, with 15 bases between. From germline, CDR1 is SGDLS and CDR2 YYNGEE. The CDR3 has 15 amino acids. The CDR3, as DNA: TGTGCCAGCAGCTCAGGAGGGGGCTGGTCCTACGAGCAGTACTTC. Translating gives CASSSGGGWSYEQYF.

This rearrangement joins TRBV9 to TRBJ2-3, with 9 bases fitting TRBD2. Germline CDR1 is SGDLS and CDR2 is YYNGEE. Trimming removed 0 bases from V and 4 bases from J; junction bases left unmatched: 3. The CDR3 sequence is 15 residues long. Here the CDR3 reads CASSVGGGRADTQYF. CDR3 nucleotide sequence: TGTGCCAGCAGCGTAGGGGGCGGGAGGGCAGATACGCAGTATTTT.

This clone was recorded only once. The chain has TRBV29-1 and TRBJ1-3; no clear D gene. The CDR3 has 16 amino acids. Between the trimmed V and J ends, which lost 0 bases and 1 base, there was a span of 13 bases. The germline gives CDR1 SQVTM, CDR2 ANQGSEA. The CDR3 DNA reads TGCAGCGTTGAAGACCCTAGGTCCAATTCTGGAAACACCATATATTTT. Its translation: CSVEDPRSNSGNTIYF.

The rearrangement links TRBV5-1 to TRBJ1-2; TRBD1 matches at 9 bases. Germline-derived CDR1 and CDR2 are SGHRS and YFSETQ. The CDR3 sequence is 14 residues long. V lost 9 bases, J lost 5 bases, and 11 bases stayed unmatched. CDR3 nucleotide sequence: TGCGCCAAAGGACCGCCGGGACAGGGATATGGCTACACCTTC. This sequence encodes CAKGPPGQGYGYTF.

The V call is TRBV9, the J call TRBJ2-7, with a possible D match to TRBD1 (5 bases). Deletions cut 3 bases from V and 4 bases from J, with 8 bases between. Germline V gives CDR1 SGDLS, CDR2 YYNGEE. This CDR3 is 12 amino acids long. For the CDR3, the DNA is TGTGCCAGCAGCGGAAAGGGGTACGAGCAGTACTTC. Its protein product is CASSGKGYEQYF.

The genes are TRBV19 and TRBJ2-2; TRBD1 might be the D (6 bases). The CDR3 runs to 15 residues. V lost 5 bases, J lost 0 bases, and 10 bases lay in between. Germline assignment: CDR1 LNHDA and CDR2 SQIVND (reference sequence). The CDR3 loop is CASSDWTANTGELFF. The CDR3 coding sequence is TGTGCCAGTAGTGACTGGACAGCGAACACCGGGGAGCTGTTTTTT.

V usage is TRBV10-1 and J usage is TRBJ2-1; D is ambiguous. Per the germline V gene, CDR1 is WNHNN and CDR2 is SYGVQD (reference sequence). The V and J ends lost 5 bases and 9 bases respectively, with 11 bases between them. This CDR3 is 12 amino acids long. This chain's CDR3 is CASSPDFSEQFF. The CDR3, as DNA: TGCGCCAGCAGTCCGGATTTTTCTGAGCAGTTCTTC.

The chain has TRBV21-1 and TRBJ1-2. TRBV21-1 represents a pseudogene. The CDR3 sequence is 14 residues long. CDR3 bases: TGTGCCAGCAGCAAAGGTCAAGGGAATGTTGGCTACACCTTC. Its protein is CASSKGQGNVGYTF.

The V gene is TRBV27, the J gene TRBJ2-1; D call uncertain. Germline V gene data show CDR1 as MNHEY and CDR2 as SMNVEV (reference sequence). The CDR3 runs 15 residues. V was cut by 3 bases and J by 0 bases, with 9 bases left in between. The chain's CDR3 is CASSLERRSYNEQFF. CDR3 coding DNA: TGTGCCAGCAGTTTGGAGAGACGCTCCTACAATGAGCAGTTCTTC.

This chain connects TRBV4-2 to TRBJ2-2; 10 bases line up with TRBD2. Germline loops: CDR1 LGHNA, CDR2 YNFKEQ. CDR3 length: 15 amino acids. V shed 7 bases and J 4 bases; nucleotides not matched to a gene: 6. CDR3 residues: CASTLAGVGTGELFF. The CDR3 region has the DNA TGTGCCAGCACCCTAGCGGGAGTAGGCACCGGGGAGCTGTTTTTT.

The gene calls are TRBV19 and TRBJ1-1; no definite D call. The CDR3 consists of 15 residues. The germline V gene encodes CDR1 LNHDA and CDR2 SQIVND (reference sequence). V was cut by 0 bases and J by 6 bases, with 14 bases left in between. The CDR3 spells CASSIDALLGAEAFF. CDR3 nucleotide sequence: TGTGCCAGTAGTATAGACGCGCTCCTTGGAGCTGAAGCTTTCTTT.

This chain uses TRBV28 with TRBJ2-2; D gene ambiguous. The CDR3 has 15 residues. The V gene's germline CDR1 is MDHEN and CDR2 SYDVKM. With 7 bases removed from V and 2 bases from J, the gap between germline ends came to 14 bases. The CDR3 DNA reads TGTGCCAGCATGTTCGAGATTTCTAACACCGGGGAGCTGTTTTTT. The encoded protein is CASMFEISNTGELFF.

The chain employs TRBV4-1 and TRBJ2-3; 12 nucleotides line up with TRBD2. The ends lost 0 bases at V and 3 bases at J; junction bases unmatched: 4. This CDR3 has 17 residues. Per germline, CDR1 MGHRA and CDR2 YSYEKL. The CDR3 DNA reads as TGCGCCAGCAGCCAAGACGCCGGGACTAGCGGGACAGATACGCAGTATTTT. Residues: CASSQDAGTSGTDTQYF.